This T cell receptor beta chain was sequenced for a study of blood T cell repertoires in COVID-19. About the research overall: PBMCs, B-cell-depleted T cells, or T cells were the source of the cDNA or gDNA that made up the material.

Per the original data handling: Reference gene primers were amplified, and this amplification served to estimate nucleated cell counts. The assay was immunoSEQ multiplex PCR, and TCRdb's table has in-frame clones only and misses some. D and trimming were read from the DNA, whereas the V and J calls and clone size are those reported in that table. This sample has about 94,000 clones; about 80% occur once, and the top ten carry around 20%. The ends lost 4 bases at V and 5 bases at J; junction bases unmatched: 9. Germline V gene lookup returns CDR1 LNHDA and CDR2 SQIVND (reference sequence). The CDR3 is 15 amino acids.

The TCR was taken from a human donor in a cohort sampled during active COVID-19. The genes are TRBV19 and TRBJ2-7, with 9 bases aligning to TRBD1. The specimen sequenced was peripheral blood. The CDR3 is CASSRPGQGQHEQYF. The CDR3 DNA sequence: TGTGCCAGTAGTAGACCGGGACAGGGTCAACACGAGCAGTACTTC.